These T cell receptor beta chains were read from a single sample in a study of regulatory T cells in long-lasting Graves disease. TCRdb reprocessed the multiplex PCR reads via MiXCR and lists one record per CDR3 protein. The sample holds 400,000 to 500,000 distinct CDR3 sequences, about 20% seen once. The input for sequencing was peripheral blood mononuclear cells (PBMCs), taken when the disease was refractory, from a patient treated with antithyroid drugs. The receptors stem from a female donor with Graves disease. CDR3s include the opening cysteine and the closing phenylalanine or tryptophan. D genes are given only for firm matches. Size tells how often a clone was seen (once, few, many) or the class of an expanded clone, and some rows leave it out.

TRBJ1-5	TRBD1	many	TRBV20-1	TGCAGTGCAGGGTTGACAGGGGGTGGGTATCAGCCCCAGCATTTT	CSAGLTGGGYQPQHF
TRBJ1-2	.	.	TRBV2	TGTGCCAGCAGCTTTATCGACAGTTTCTATGGCTACACCTTC	CASSFIDSFYGYTF
TRBJ1-5	TRBD1	many	TRBV28	TGTGCCAGCAGTTCTGGGACAGTTCATCAGCCCCAGCATTTT	CASSSGTVHQPQHF
TRBJ1-1	.	few	TRBV14	TGTGCCAGCAGCCTTGGAAGCGTGTTCACTGAAGCTTTCTTT	CASSLGSVFTEAFF
TRBJ1-3	TRBD1	.	TRBV7-2	TGTGCCAGCAGCTTAGCCGGGACAGGGTCCGGAAACACCATATATTTT	CASSLAGTGSGNTIYF
TRBJ1-1	.	many	TRBV18	TGTGCCAGCTCACCGGGGACCGAACGAGCTGAAGCTTTCTTT	CASSPGTERAEAFF
TRBJ2-2	.	many	TRBV28	TGTGCCAGCAGTTTATTGGGGACGGGCAACACCGGGGAGCTGTTTTTT	CASSLLGTGNTGELFF
TRBJ2-7	.	few	TRBV20-1	TGCAGTGCTACCGGATCACTCGAGCAGTACTTC	CSATGSLEQYF
TRBJ1-3	.	.	TRBV7-2	TGTGCCAGCAGCGGCGCCCCCTCCGGCGGAGCTGGAAACACCATATATTTT	CASSGAPSGGAGNTIYF
TRBJ1-2	TRBD1	.	TRBV28	TGTGCCAGCAGTTTTGGGGGACAGATCTATGGCTACACCTTC	CASSFGGQIYGYTF
TRBJ1-2	TRBD1	many	TRBV12-3/TRBV12-4	TGTGCCAGCACCGGACAGGGAAGAGGTGGCTACACCTTC	CASTGQGRGGYTF
TRBJ1-5	TRBD1	.	TRBV15	TGTGCCACCAGCAGAGATCAGGGGGAGAATCAGCCCCAGCATTTT	CATSRDQGENQPQHF
TRBJ2-7	TRBD1	.	TRBV6-5	TGTGCCAGCAGTTACCAGGGGGCCGTAACCTACGAGCAGTACTTC	CASSYQGAVTYEQYF
TRBJ1-1	TRBD1	many	TRBV28	TGTGCCAGCAGGAAAAAAGGGGGCGAAGCTTTCTTT	CASRKKGGEAFF
TRBJ2-1	.	.	TRBV6-1	TGTGCCAGCACCCACCAGGGGGGACAAAGCTCCTACAATGAGCAGTTCTTC	CASTHQGGQSSYNEQFF
TRBJ1-5	.	.	TRBV12-3/TRBV12-4	TGTGCCAGCAGGCTTCGGGGCCTCTCTAATCAGCCCCAGCATTTT	CASRLRGLSNQPQHF
TRBJ1-6	.	many	TRBV12-3/TRBV12-4	TGTGCCAGCATAGGGGGTAGTTCACCCCTCCACTTT	CASIGGSSPLHF
TRBJ1-2	.	many	TRBV25-1	TGTGCCAGCAGTGAAAGGAGGGGGACCAACTATGGCTACACCTTC	CASSERRGTNYGYTF
TRBJ1-5	.	.	TRBV3-1	TGTGCCGGCAGCGGGGAGGGTGGCGGCAATCAGCCCCAGCATTTT	CAGSGEGGGNQPQHF
TRBJ2-5	TRBD2	many	TRBV7-2	TGTGCCAGCAGCGGTGCGGGGGTGGGGACCCAGTACTTC	CASSGAGVGTQYF
TRBJ2-5	.	many	TRBV7-2	TGTGCCAGCAGCCCCCGGGCAGGGTTGGTAGAGACCCAGTACTTC	CASSPRAGLVETQYF
TRBJ1-1	.	many	TRBV11-1	TGTGCCAGCAGCCCGTTTGGGGACACTGAAGCTTTCTTT	CASSPFGDTEAFF
TRBJ1-2	.	.	TRBV4-1	TGCGCCAGCAGCCAATGGGTCGACCGGCTGCGGGGCTACACCTTC	CASSQWVDRLRGYTF
TRBJ2-7	.	many	TRBV6-5	TGTGCCAGCAGTTACGGGCACGCATACGAGCAGTACTTC	CASSYGHAYEQYF
TRBJ1-1	TRBD1	.	TRBV7-8	TGTGCCAGCAGTTTGGACAGGGGCGAGGACACTGAAGCTTTCTTT	CASSLDRGEDTEAFF
TRBJ2-4	.	.	TRBV20-1	TGCAGTGCTAGAGCCCCGACCGCGTACAGCTCCTACAATGAGCAGTACTTC	CSARAPTAYSSYNEQYF
TRBJ1-5	.	many	TRBV19	TGTGCCAGTAGTATAGATAGGGGACAGCCCCAGCATTTT	CASSIDRGQPQHF
TRBJ2-3	.	few	TRBV7-2	TGTGCCAGCAGCTTAGATGTTTTGAGCACAGATACGCAGTATTTT	CASSLDVLSTDTQYF
TRBJ2-2	TRBD1	.	TRBV20-1	TGCAGTGCTAGGACAGGGGCCGGGGAGCTGTTTTTT	CSARTGAGELFF
TRBJ1-4	.	many	TRBV5-5	TGTGCCAGCAGCTCGGGAACGGCACCAGCAACTAATGAAAAACTGTTTTTT	CASSSGTAPATNEKLFF
TRBJ2-6	.	many	TRBV20-1	TGCAGTGCTAGAGATCGGCGGAACTCTGGGGCCAACGTCCTGACTTTC	CSARDRRNSGANVLTF
TRBJ2-6	TRBD2	few	TRBV4-3	TGCGCCAGCAGCCAATCCCTGACTAGCCCGGGGGCCAACGTCCTGACTTTC	CASSQSLTSPGANVLTF
TRBJ2-7	TRBD1	many	TRBV6-2/TRBV6-3	TGTGCCAGCAGTTACTCGTTCCAGGGGGCCCCCTACGAGCAGTACTTC	CASSYSFQGAPYEQYF
TRBJ2-7	TRBD1	many	TRBV6-5	TGTGCCAGCAGTTTCAACAAGGACAGGGGGGGAGAGCAGTACTTC	CASSFNKDRGGEQYF
TRBJ1-5	TRBD1	many	TRBV28	TGTGCCAGCAACACTCCCACAGGGGTCGCCCATAGCAATCAGCCCCAGCATTTT	CASNTPTGVAHSNQPQHF
TRBJ1-3	.	few	TRBV28	TGTGCCAGCACCCAAGGACTCTTCTCTGGAAACACCATATATTTT	CASTQGLFSGNTIYF
TRBJ2-7	.	few	TRBV7-2	TGTGCCTCTTGGGGGGGGGGGCCTTTCCACGAGCAGTACTTC	CASWGGGPFHEQYF
TRBJ2-7	.	many	TRBV28	TGTGCCAGCAGCTCCCCAGGGTCCTACGAGCAGTACTTC	CASSSPGSYEQYF
TRBJ1-5	.	.	TRBV5-1	TGCGCCAGCAGGCCCGGGCCGGCGGATCAGCCCCAGCATTTT	CASRPGPADQPQHF
TRBJ2-4	.	.	TRBV10-3	TGTGCCATCACTGACGATTTAACCAAAAACATTCAGTACTTC	CAITDDLTKNIQYF
TRBJ2-3	TRBD1	few	TRBV19	TGTGCCAGTAGTATAGCGGGACAGCGCACAGATACGCAGTATTTT	CASSIAGQRTDTQYF
TRBJ1-5	.	many	TRBV20-1	TGCAGTGCTACAGCGCAGGGTAATAGCAATCAGCCCCAGCATTTT	CSATAQGNSNQPQHF
TRBJ1-1	.	few	TRBV9	TGTGCCAGCAGCGTAGCGGGGGCGAACACTGAAGCTTTCTTT	CASSVAGANTEAFF
TRBJ2-7	TRBD1	many	TRBV12-3/TRBV12-4	TGTGCCAGCAGTCCCCCGACAGGGGGCGATTTTATGGGGATATCCTACGAGCAGTACTTC	CASSPPTGGDFMGISYEQYF
TRBJ1-6	.	.	TRBV30	TGTGCCTGGGGGGGCGCCCCCCGCAATTCACCCCTCCACTTT	CAWGGAPRNSPLHF
TRBJ1-2	TRBD1	.	TRBV28	TGTGCCAGCAGTCCCAGGACAGGGTACTATGGCTACACCTTC	CASSPRTGYYGYTF
TRBJ1-5	TRBD1	few	TRBV10-2	TGCGCCAGCAGTAATAGACAGGGGTTTGGGCCCCAGCATTTT	CASSNRQGFGPQHF
TRBJ2-5	.	many	TRBV6-9	TGTGCCAGCAGTTACTTGGGGGGGCAGGGGGCCCAGTACTTC	CASSYLGGQGAQYF
TRBJ1-1	TRBD1	many	TRBV6-1	TGTGCCAGCAGTAAGGGGACAGGGGAGCTTGCTGGAGCTTTCTTT	CASSKGTGELAGAFF
TRBJ1-1	.	few	TRBV20-1	TGCAGTGCTCAGGGGTCGGGGGTCACTGAAGCTTTCTTT	CSAQGSGVTEAFF
TRBJ2-1	TRBD1	.	TRBV6-1	TGTGCCAGCAGGGAGACAGGGTACGGGTTACACGATGAGCAGTTCTTC	CASRETGYGLHDEQFF
TRBJ2-7	.	.	TRBV2	TGTGCCTCTACGGAACTCGGCGACGAGCAGTACTTC	CASTELGDEQYF
TRBJ1-1	.	.	TRBV19	TGTGCCAGTAAGCAGGGATTGGGCACTGAAGCTTTCTTT	CASKQGLGTEAFF
TRBJ2-7	.	.	TRBV30	TGTGCCTGGCTTTACGAGCAGTACTTC	CAWLYEQYF
TRBJ2-3	TRBD2	.	TRBV13	TGTGCCAGCAGCTTACCTAGCGGACCCACAGATACGCAGTATTTT	CASSLPSGPTDTQYF
TRBJ2-7	.	few	TRBV20-1	TGCAGTGCGGAAACGGAAGAGCTCACCTACGAGCAGTACTTC	CSAETEELTYEQYF
TRBJ1-1	.	.	TRBV4-1	TGCGCCAGCAGCTTCGGGGGAGGGAGGAACACTGAAGCTTTCTTT	CASSFGGGRNTEAFF
TRBJ2-7	.	.	TRBV27	TGTGCCAGCAGTTGGGGGAAGGGGACCTACGAGCAGTACTTC	CASSWGKGTYEQYF